The rows below give T cell receptor beta chains drawn from one sample of a study of cytomegalovirus exposure and HLA in healthy donors. Libraries were prepared by immunoSEQ multiplex PCR; TCRdb keeps only in-frame clonotypes and omits some of them. The sample shows some 130,000 clones, roughly 79% of them seen only once. The source material was PBMCs. The receptors shown here come from a middle-aged woman in good health and CMV-seronegative. Each CDR3 is given with its conserved first and last residue. D genes are given only for firm matches. The size of a clone is reported for some rows only, either as once, few or many, or as a class for expanded clones.

clone size,J gene,D gene,V gene,CDR3 DNA,CDR3 protein
NA,TRBJ2-3,TRBD1,TRBV7-3,TGTGCCAGCAGCTTAATAGGACAGGATGGGGGTACGCAGTATTTT,CASSLIGQDGGTQYF
NA,TRBJ1-2,NA,TRBV4-1,TGCGCCAGCAGCCAAACAGATTACTATGGCTACACCTTC,CASSQTDYYGYTF
NA,TRBJ2-1,TRBD2,TRBV29-1,TGCAGCGTTGGCGGGGGAACGAGTGAGCAGTTCTTC,CSVGGGTSEQFF
NA,TRBJ2-5,TRBD1,TRBV6-1,TGTGCCAGCAGTGGAGATCTCCGGACAGGGGGCAGGGAGACCCAGTACTTC,CASSGDLRTGGRETQYF
NA,TRBJ1-1,NA,TRBV6-1,TGTGCCAGCAGGGAACAGGGTCAGCTCATGAACACTGAAGCTTTCTTT,CASREQGQLMNTEAFF
NA,TRBJ2-1,TRBD2,TRBV4-1,TGCGCCAGCAGCCAAGTAAGACTAGCGGTTGAGCAGTTCTTC,CASSQVRLAVEQFF
NA,TRBJ1-2,TRBD1,TRBV15,TGTGCCACGAGAGGACAGGGTGACCGGCGAGGCTACACCTTC,CATRGQGDRRGYTF
NA,TRBJ1-5,NA,TRBV5-6,TGTGCCAGCAGCTTGAGAGGGTTCAATCAGCCCCAGCATTTT,CASSLRGFNQPQHF
NA,TRBJ1-2,NA,TRBV19,TGTGCCAGTAGTGCCGCTCGAACAGGGTATGGCTACACCTTC,CASSAARTGYGYTF
NA,TRBJ1-2,NA,TRBV10-3,TGTGCCATCAGTGAGTCGAAGGCGGGAAGGAGGGTCTATGGCTACACCTTC,CAISESKAGRRVYGYTF
NA,TRBJ1-2,NA,TRBV27,TGTGCCAGCGGTTACGGCAGGCTCTATGGCTACACCTTC,CASGYGRLYGYTF
NA,TRBJ1-1,NA,TRBV2,TGTGCCAGCAGTTACCGGGACACTCTCACTGAAGCTTTCTTT,CASSYRDTLTEAFF
few,TRBJ2-3,NA,TRBV5-6,TGTGCCAGCAGCTTGGGCGCGGGGACTAGCACAGATACGCAGTATTTT,CASSLGAGTSTDTQYF
NA,TRBJ2-3,NA,TRBV4-1,TGCGCCAGCAGCCAAGTGGGTAGGGGTCGCACAGATACGCAGTATTTT,CASSQVGRGRTDTQYF
NA,TRBJ2-7,NA,TRBV7-8,TGTGCCAGCACCATACGTGGCCAATCCTACGAGCAGTACTTC,CASTIRGQSYEQYF
NA,TRBJ1-2,TRBD1,TRBV5-6,TGTGCCAGCAGCTTCCGTCCCGGGACAGCCTGCGGCTACACCTTC,CASSFRPGTACGYTF
NA,TRBJ1-6,NA,TRBV6-1,TGTGCCAGCAGTGCCACAGTCTCTCGTAGCTCCTATAATTCACCCCTCCACTTT,CASSATVSRSSYNSPLHF
NA,TRBJ2-5,NA,TRBV11-2,TGTGCCAGCAGCTTTCAATCCGGGTTTCAAGAGACCCAGTACTTC,CASSFQSGFQETQYF
NA,TRBJ2-7,TRBD2,TRBV27,TGTGCCAGCAGTCCCGGGGCTAGCGGGGTAGTCGAGCAGTACTTC,CASSPGASGVVEQYF
NA,TRBJ1-4,NA,TRBV28,TGTGCCAGCAGTCTCTACAGGGAGGGGACTAATGAAAAACTGTTTTTT,CASSLYREGTNEKLFF
NA,TRBJ2-3,TRBD2,TRBV4-2,TGTGCCAGCAGCCGAACTAGCGGGGGGGCCCCTAAGGAGTATTTT,CASSRTSGGAPKEYF
NA,TRBJ2-7,NA,TRBV6-6,TGTGCCAGCGGGCCTCAGTTTGCAGGGAAGATGGACGAGCAGTACTTC,CASGPQFAGKMDEQYF
NA,TRBJ2-6,NA,TRBV30,TGTGCCTGGAGTACAGGAGGGGCTAGCTCTGGGGCCAACGTCCTGACTTTC,CAWSTGGASSGANVLTF
once,TRBJ2-5,NA,TRBV25-1,TGTGCCAGCGCAGAGGCGGGAAAAGAGACCCAGTACTTC,CASAEAGKETQYF
NA,TRBJ1-4,TRBD1,TRBV25-1,TGTGCCAGCAGTGAATTGGGACAGGGGGCTGGCGAAAAACTGTTTTTT,CASSELGQGAGEKLFF
NA,TRBJ2-6,NA,TRBV19,TGTGCCAGTAGTATAGTGCGCGGGGCGAGCTCTGGGGCCAACGTCCTGACTTTC,CASSIVRGASSGANVLTF
NA,TRBJ1-1,TRBD1,TRBV7-9,TGTGCCAGCAGCCGGGACAGAAGGAACACTGAAGCTTTCTTT,CASSRDRRNTEAFF
NA,TRBJ2-1,NA,TRBV6-6,TGTGCCAGCAGTTACTCGACTTCTAGGCCTGAGCAGTTCTTC,CASSYSTSRPEQFF
NA,TRBJ1-4,NA,TRBV6-1,TGTGCCAGCAGTGACTCGGGGGGAACTAATGAAAAACTGTTTTTT,CASSDSGGTNEKLFF
NA,TRBJ2-7,NA,TRBV28,TGTGCCAGCAGTTCCCCCCAGGTCCGCTACGAGCAGTACTTC,CASSSPQVRYEQYF
NA,TRBJ1-6,NA,TRBV19,TGTGCCAGTAGTCCTGTGCCAGGTTCACCCCTCCACTTT,CASSPVPGSPLHF
NA,TRBJ1-5,NA,TRBV2,TGTGCCAGCAGTGGGACAGAATCCCAGCCCCAGCATTTT,CASSGTESQPQHF
once,TRBJ1-1,NA,TRBV15,TGTGCCACCAGCAGGCGATACACTGAAGCTTTCTTT,CATSRRYTEAFF
NA,TRBJ1-1,NA,TRBV14,TGTGCCAGCAGCCAAGTAAGAGGAATGGGCACTGAAGCTTTCTTT,CASSQVRGMGTEAFF
NA,TRBJ1-1,NA,TRBV7-2,TGTGCCAGCAGCTTAGATGACAGACTTAACACTGAAGCTTTCTTT,CASSLDDRLNTEAFF
NA,TRBJ2-7,TRBD1,TRBV10-1,TGCGCCAGCGGGACAGGGGGCTACGAGCAGTACTTC,CASGTGGYEQYF
NA,TRBJ2-3,TRBD1,TRBV7-7,TGTGCCAGCAGTCTAGGGACAGGGGGCGGTAATACGCAGTATTTT,CASSLGTGGGNTQYF
NA,TRBJ1-1,NA,TRBV5-5,TGTGCCAGCAGTCCCCCGGGGTCACAAACTGAAGCTTTCTTT,CASSPPGSQTEAFF
NA,TRBJ2-7,TRBD1,TRBV13,TGTGCCAGCAGCTTGGGGACAGTTTACGAGCAGTACTTC,CASSLGTVYEQYF
NA,TRBJ2-1,NA,TRBV6-6,TGTGCCAGCAGTTACTCGATCAGGGAACACAATGAGCAGTTCTTC,CASSYSIREHNEQFF
NA,TRBJ2-5,TRBD2,TRBV7-8,TGTGCCAGCAGCTTTCTAGCGGGGCGAGAGACCCAGTACTTC,CASSFLAGRETQYF
few,TRBJ2-5,NA,TRBV30,TGTGCCTGGAGTGTAGGGGCGACCCAGTACTTC,CAWSVGATQYF
NA,TRBJ2-5,NA,TRBV27,TGTGCCAGCAGTTTAGGCCCCCAAGAGACCCAGTACTTC,CASSLGPQETQYF
few,TRBJ2-7,TRBD1,TRBV28,TGTGCCAGCAGACAGGACAGGGGCGTTTCCTACGAGCAGTACTTC,CASRQDRGVSYEQYF
NA,TRBJ2-7,NA,TRBV27,TGTGCCAGCAGTTTCAGTGACAGGAGCTCCTACGAGCAGTACTTC,CASSFSDRSSYEQYF
few,TRBJ2-1,NA,TRBV28,TGTGCCAGCAGTTTCAACCGACAGCCGACGTACAATGAGCAGTTCTTC,CASSFNRQPTYNEQFF
NA,TRBJ2-7,NA,TRBV5-8,TGTGCCAGCAGCTGGGACTGGTCCTACGAGCAGTACTTC,CASSWDWSYEQYF
NA,TRBJ2-5,TRBD2,TRBV15,TGTGCCACCAGCAGAGGGGGACTAGCGGCGCAAGAGACCCAGTACTTC,CATSRGGLAAQETQYF
NA,TRBJ2-6,TRBD1,TRBV5-1,TGCGCCAGCAGTCGGGGACAGGGGGCTGCGGACGGGGCCAACGTCCTGACTTTC,CASSRGQGAADGANVLTF
NA,TRBJ2-1,TRBD1,TRBV19,TGTGCCAGTCGCCGGGAGGGACAGGGGCGCAATGAGCAGTTCTTC,CASRREGQGRNEQFF
NA,TRBJ2-6,TRBD2,TRBV9,TGTGCCAGCAGCAGGGGACTAGCGGGGGGCTCTGGGGCCAACGTCCTGACTTTC,CASSRGLAGGSGANVLTF
once,TRBJ1-2,TRBD1,TRBV29-1,TGCAGCGTCAATCCGGGGACAGGGTTCTGGAAAGGGGATGGCTACACCTTC,CSVNPGTGFWKGDGYTF
NA,TRBJ1-1,TRBD1,TRBV7-9,TGTTCCAGCAGCTCACCCACAGGGGCGTCGGTGATGAACACTGAAGCTTTCTTT,CSSSSPTGASVMNTEAFF
NA,TRBJ1-6,TRBD1,TRBV5-1,TGCGCCAGCAAGTTAGCGGACAGGAGGTATAATTCACCCCTCCACTTT,CASKLADRRYNSPLHF
NA,TRBJ1-1,NA,TRBV23-1,TGCGCCAGCAGTCTCGGGGGTGACACTGAAGCTTTCTTT,CASSLGGDTEAFF
NA,TRBJ2-5,TRBD1,TRBV18,TGTGCCAGCTCCCGGGACAGGGGTGAGGAGACCCAGTACTTC,CASSRDRGEETQYF
NA,TRBJ2-3,TRBD1,TRBV5-1,TGCGCCAGCAGCTTGGAGGGGGCAGGAGATACGCAGTATTTT,CASSLEGAGDTQYF
NA,TRBJ1-5,NA,TRBV6-1,TGTGCCAGCAGTCGCGGGGATAGCAATCAGCCCCAGCATTTT,CASSRGDSNQPQHF
NA,TRBJ2-7,NA,TRBV2,TGTGCCAGCGAGACAGGCAGCTCCTACGAGCAGTACTTC,CASETGSSYEQYF
NA,TRBJ2-3,TRBD2,TRBV6-4,TGTGCCAGCAGTGAGGGACGGGGGGACCGCACAGATACGCAGTATTTT,CASSEGRGDRTDTQYF